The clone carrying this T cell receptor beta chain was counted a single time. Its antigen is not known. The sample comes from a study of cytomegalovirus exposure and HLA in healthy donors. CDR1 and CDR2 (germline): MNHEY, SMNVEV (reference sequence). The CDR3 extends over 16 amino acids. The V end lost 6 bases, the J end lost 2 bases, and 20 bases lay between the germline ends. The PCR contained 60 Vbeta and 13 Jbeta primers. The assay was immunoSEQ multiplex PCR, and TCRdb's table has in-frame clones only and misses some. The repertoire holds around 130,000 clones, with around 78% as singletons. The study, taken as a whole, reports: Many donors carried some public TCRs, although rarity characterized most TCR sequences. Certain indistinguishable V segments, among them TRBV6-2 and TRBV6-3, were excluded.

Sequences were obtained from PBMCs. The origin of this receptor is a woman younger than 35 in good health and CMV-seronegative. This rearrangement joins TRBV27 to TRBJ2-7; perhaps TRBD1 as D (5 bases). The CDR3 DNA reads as TGTGCCAGCAGCACAAGCTCAGGGTCGCTGACCTACGAGCAGTACTTC. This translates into CASSTSSGSLTYEQYF.